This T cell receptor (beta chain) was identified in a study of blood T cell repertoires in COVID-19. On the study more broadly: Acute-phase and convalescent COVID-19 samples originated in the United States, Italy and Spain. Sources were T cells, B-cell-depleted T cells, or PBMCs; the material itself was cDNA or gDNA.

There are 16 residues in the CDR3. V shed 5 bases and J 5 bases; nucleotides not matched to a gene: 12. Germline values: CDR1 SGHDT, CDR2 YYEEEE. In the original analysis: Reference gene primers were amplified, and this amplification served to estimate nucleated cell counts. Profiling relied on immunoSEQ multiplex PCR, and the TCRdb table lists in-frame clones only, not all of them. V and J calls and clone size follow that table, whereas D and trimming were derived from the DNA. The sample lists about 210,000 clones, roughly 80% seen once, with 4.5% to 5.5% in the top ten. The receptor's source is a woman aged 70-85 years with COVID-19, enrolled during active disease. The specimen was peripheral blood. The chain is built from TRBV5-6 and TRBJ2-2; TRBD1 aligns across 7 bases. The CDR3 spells CASSTIGTAETGELFF. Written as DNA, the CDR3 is TGTGCCAGCAGTACCATAGGGACAGCCGAGACCGGGGAGCTGTTTTTT.